The 20 T cell receptor beta chains below were found in one sample sequenced in a study of control samples from healthy donors and cancer patients. The table came from immunoSEQ multiplex PCR; TCRdb's copy has only in-frame clones and leaves some out. The sample shows 150,000 to 200,000 clones, about 91% of them seen only once. The source material was blood. These receptor sequences come from a young man in good health.

The table lists this clone with a count of one. V gene TRBV28 combines with J gene TRBJ2-1, with 8 bases fitting TRBD1. Germline trimming cut 6 bases from V and 7 bases from J; bases unmatched to any gene: 11. The CDR3 sequence is 15 residues long. Looked up from germline, CDR1 is MDHEN and CDR2 is SYDVKM. In nucleotides, the CDR3 is TGTGCCAGCAGCCAAGGACAGGGTCGTTTAAATGAGCAGTTCTTC. Its translation: CASSQGQGRLNEQFF.

The chain uses TRBV11-2 and TRBJ1-1, with 8 nucleotides matching TRBD1. Germline trimming cut 5 bases from V and 0 bases from J; bases unmatched to any gene: 5. This CDR3 is 15 amino acids long. The germline CDR1 and CDR2 sequences are SGHAT and FQNNGV. The CDR3 reads CASSPRQGLNTEAFF. The CDR3 DNA is TGTGCCAGCAGCCCCCGACAGGGGTTGAACACTGAAGCTTTCTTT.

The rearrangement joins TRBV6-2 or TRBV6-3 to TRBJ2-7; 7 bases fit TRBD1. The CDR3 is 16 residues long. The junction had 12 bases not matched to a gene; V was cut back by 4 bases and J by 3 bases. Per germline, CDR1 MNHEY and CDR2 SVGEGT. The CDR3 region has the DNA TGTGCCAGCAGTTCCGGTGACAGGGCGCCACGCTACGAGCAGTACTTC. It codes for CASSSGDRAPRYEQYF.

The chain recombines TRBV15 with TRBJ2-1, with 12 bases matching TRBD1. Germline CDR1 is LNHNV and CDR2 is YYDKDF (reference sequence). This CDR3 has 17 residues. V dropped 2 bases and J dropped 5; count of bases not matched to a gene: 7. In nucleotides, the CDR3 is TGTGCCACCAGCAGACCGGGACAGGGGGCGCGAAACAATGAGCAGTTCTTC. It encodes CATSRPGQGARNNEQFF.

The J gene is TRBJ1-5, the V gene TRBV2, with a tentative D call TRBD1 (5 bases). The CDR3 consists of 12 residues. Trimming stripped 5 bases from V and 4 bases from J, with 6 bases between. Germline lookup yields CDR1 SNHLY and CDR2 FYNNEI. In DNA form, the CDR3 reads TGTGCCAGCAGTCCAGGGAATCAGCCCCAGCATTTT. Translating gives CASSPGNQPQHF. Full variable domain (rest looked up from reference TRBV2 and TRBJ1-5): EPEVTQTPSHQVTQMGQEVILRCVPISNHLYFYWYRQILGQKVEFLVSFYNNEISEKSEIFDDQFSVERPDGSNFTLKIRSTKLEDSAMYFCASSPGNQPQHFGDGTRLSIL.

The chain uses TRBV3-1 (or the pseudogene TRBV3-2) and TRBJ2-4; 10 positions match TRBD2. V lost 3 bases to trimming and J lost 1 base; unmatched junction nucleotides: 18. CDR3 length: 21 amino acids. Germline CDR1 reads LGHDT; CDR2 reads YNNKEL (reference sequence). This chain's CDR3 is CASSQEDSVAGGSGAKNIQYF. The CDR3 DNA is TGTGCCAGCAGCCAGGAAGACTCGGTAGCGGGGGGCTCCGGGGCCAAAAACATTCAGTACTTC.

This clone has a single count. The V and J genes are TRBV5-4 and TRBJ2-7; D remains ambiguous. The V end was cut by 4 bases, the J end by 7 bases, with 18 bases between. Germline V lookup: CDR1 SGHNT, CDR2 YYREEE (reference sequence). This CDR3 has 14 residues. The CDR3 loop is CASSPGSSRLEQYF. In nucleotides, the CDR3 is TGTGCCAGCAGCCCCGGCAGTAGCCGGTTGGAGCAGTACTTC.

This clone was found once. This chain links TRBV11-2 with TRBJ2-2, with 7 bases aligning to TRBD1. Trimming at V came to 5 bases and at J to 0 bases, leaving 6 bases not matched to a gene. Germline V gene sequence: CDR1 SGHAT, CDR2 FQNNGV. CDR3 length: 16 amino acids. The CDR3 reads CASSVLTGSNTGELFF. The DNA of the CDR3 is TGTGCCAGCAGCGTTCTGACAGGGTCGAACACCGGGGAGCTGTTTTTT. Using reference TRBV11-2 and TRBJ2-2 for the parts outside the CDR3, the full variable domain is EAGVAQSPRYKIIEKRQSVAFWCNPISGHATLYWYQQILGQGPKLLIQFQNNGVVDDSQLPKDRFSAERLKGVDSTLKIQPAKLEDSAVYLCASSVLTGSNTGELFFGEGSRLTVL.

This chain uses TRBV5-5 with TRBJ2-5; the match to TRBD2 covers 10 bases. The trim removed 2 bases at V and 1 base at J, leaving 5 bases unmatched. The CDR3 extends over 16 amino acids. The germline CDR1 and CDR2 sequences are SGHKS and YYEKEE (reference sequence). CDR3 protein: CASSFAVAGGQETQYF. The CDR3 DNA sequence: TGTGCCAGCAGCTTTGCAGTAGCGGGGGGCCAAGAGACCCAGTACTTC.

This chain uses TRBV30 with TRBJ2-7, with TRBD1 as a possible D gene (5 bases). Germline CDR1 GTSNPN, CDR2 SVGIG (reference sequence). Trimming took 0 bases from V and 3 from J, leaving 6 bases between them. The CDR3 sequence is 12 residues long. As DNA, the CDR3 is TGTGCCTGGAGTGTTAGGGGCTACGAGCAGTACTTC. Amino acids: CAWSVRGYEQYF.

The chain employs TRBV7-2 and TRBJ2-2; TRBD1 is a possible D gene (7 bases). The CDR3 spans 17 residues. CDR1 and CDR2 (germline): SGHTA, FQGNSA. The V gene lost 5 bases and the J gene lost 1 base, with 17 bases spanning the gap. The CDR3 DNA reads TGTGCCAGCAGCCGCGGAAACAGGGGACTGAACACCGGGGAGCTGTTTTTT. Protein sequence: CASSRGNRGLNTGELFF.

The rearrangement joins TRBV27 to TRBJ2-5, with D maybe TRBD2 (5 bases). Germline CDR1 reads MNHEY; CDR2 reads SMNVEV (reference sequence). The CDR3 totals 15 residues. With 3 bases removed from V and 5 bases from J, the gap between germline ends came to 16 bases. The CDR3 region is CASSFFATSGETQYF. The CDR3 DNA follows: TGTGCCAGCAGTTTTTTCGCCACTAGTGGGGAGACCCAGTACTTC.

Concerning this clone: Other DNA variants within this sample encode the same CDR3. V usage is TRBV11-2 and J usage is TRBJ2-2; no firm D call. Trimming took 2 bases from V and 2 from J, leaving 6 bases between them. The length of the CDR3 is 14 residues. CDR1 is SGHAT, CDR2 FQNNGV, per germline. Written as DNA, the CDR3 is TGTGCCAGCAGCTTATCGCGAAACACCGGGGAGCTGTTTTTT. Its translation: CASSLSRNTGELFF. Based on the CDR3 plus reference TRBV11-2 and TRBJ2-2, the full variable domain is EAGVAQSPRYKIIEKRQSVAFWCNPISGHATLYWYQQILGQGPKLLIQFQNNGVVDDSQLPKDRFSAERLKGVDSTLKIQPAKLEDSAVYLCASSLSRNTGELFFGEGSRLTVL.

The chain uses TRBV5-1 and TRBJ1-4; D unresolved. Trimming left V 0 bases short and J 8 bases short, with 14 bases between. Germline lookup yields CDR1 SGHRS and CDR2 YFSETQ. The length of the CDR3 is 15 residues. CDR3 in DNA: TGCGCCAGCAGCTTGGGGGCAGCGGCCGGAGAAAAACTGTTTTTT. Translation gives CASSLGAAAGEKLFF.

V usage is TRBV7-2 and J usage is TRBJ1-2, with 8 bases matching TRBD1. This CDR3 spans 16 amino acids. V shed 5 bases and J 4 bases; nucleotides not matched to a gene: 12. CDR1 is SGHTA, CDR2 FQGNSA, per germline. DNA of the CDR3: TGTGCCAGCAGCCCTAAGTTGGCAGGGGGCGCCTATGGCTACACCTTC. This sequence encodes CASSPKLAGGAYGYTF.

This chain uses TRBV30 with TRBJ2-3; D is possibly TRBD1 (6 bases). The length of the CDR3 is 16 residues. Deletions cut 5 bases from V and 1 base from J, with 19 bases between. Germline assignment: CDR1 GTSNPN and CDR2 SVGIG (reference sequence). The chain's CDR3 is CAWQGHPGRGTDTQYF. The CDR3 DNA follows: TGTGCCTGGCAGGGACACCCCGGTCGTGGCACAGATACGCAGTATTTT.

V gene TRBV28 combines with J gene TRBJ1-1, with D perhaps TRBD1 (6 bases). CDR3 length: 14 residues. CDR1 and CDR2 (germline): MDHEN, SYDVKM. The V gene lost 6 bases and the J gene lost 5 bases, with 16 bases spanning the gap. The CDR3 protein is CASRKTNRETEAFF. CDR3 nucleotide sequence: TGTGCCAGCAGAAAAACGAACAGGGAGACTGAAGCTTTCTTT.

The CDR3 sequence is CASSRGHPPDTQYF. CDR3 bases: TGTGCCAGCAGTCGAGGCCACCCCCCCGATACGCAGTATTTT. The chain combines TRBV6-2 or TRBV6-3 with TRBJ2-3; D unresolved. CDR1 is MNHEY, CDR2 SVGEGT, per germline. V was pared by 5 bases and J by 6 bases, with 15 bases between. CDR3 length: 14 amino acids.

V usage is TRBV7-3 and J usage is TRBJ1-5, with 7 positions matching TRBD1. The CDR3 contains 14 residues. The J segment lost 2 bases and the V segment lost 4 bases, leaving 2 bases of the junction unmatched. Germline V CDR1 and CDR2: SGHTA, FQGTGA. CDR3 loop: CASSWDRRNQPQHF. The CDR3 DNA is TGTGCCAGCAGCTGGGACAGACGCAATCAGCCCCAGCATTTT.

The chain has TRBV23-1 and TRBJ2-2, with D perhaps given as TRBD1 or TRBD2 (5 bases each). TRBV23-1 is treated as an ORF (open reading frame) with a function not yet certain. The CDR3 spans 16 residues. Trimming cost V 1 base and J 5 bases, with 14 bases left between them. The CDR3 sequence: CASSQLRGPETGELFF. CDR3 nucleotides: TGCGCCAGCAGTCAATTACGGGGCCCGGAGACCGGGGAGCTGTTTTTT.